This T cell receptor (beta chain) came from a study of T cells in Graves' hyperthyroidism and ophthalmopathy. Graves' hyperthyroidism was deemed stable given no ophthalmopathy progression within 18 months. Diagnoses used clinical symptoms, serum thyroxine and TRAb, thyroid ultrasound and orbital computed tomography. This clonotype was counted many times. The antigen is not known. RNA transcripts provided the source from which TCR beta CDR3 regions were amplified. The primer set for the first-round RT-PCR of the TCR CDR3 was HTBI. TCRdb re-derived calls from the multiplex PCR reads in MiXCR, one entry per CDR3 protein. Among about 420,000 distinct CDR3 sequences listed, about a sixth were seen once. Regarding the study as a whole: Most thyroid clonotypes with frequency above 0.001 were detected in blood.

The source material was blood. This receptor was taken from a young woman with Graves' hyperthyroidism.

CDR3 coding DNA: TGCAGTGCTCCGGGACAGGGGTATACCGGGGAGCTGTTTTTT. This sequence encodes CSAPGQGYTGELFF. The chain combines TRBV20-1 with TRBJ2-2, with 10 nucleotides matching TRBD1. The CDR3 totals 14 residues. CDR1 is DFQATT, CDR2 SNEGSKA, per germline (reference sequence). Trimming cost V 5 bases and J 5 bases; bases outside gene matches: 5.